This TCR beta chain was found in a study of lymphopenia after photon versus proton radiotherapy. TCRdb's copy holds only in-frame clones and misses some; the assay was immunoSEQ multiplex PCR. The sample holds around 62,000 clones, approximately 88% seen once. The V and J ends lost 1 base and 2 bases respectively, with 18 bases between them. CDR3 length equals 17 residues. CDR1 and CDR2 (germline): SGHNT, YYREEE (reference sequence). The starting material was peripheral blood, obtained from a patient treated with proton-based radiotherapy. The sequence was collected from a man between 60 and 75 years old with pancreatic cancer. V usage is TRBV5-4 and J usage is TRBJ1-2, with a weak D call TRBD1 (6 bases). DNA of the CDR3: TGTGCCAGCAGCTTGCCGACAATGGGGGCGAAGAACTATGGCTACACCTTC. It codes for CASSLPTMGAKNYGYTF.